This TCR beta chain was identified in a study of shared clonotypes between healthy human individuals. Study results and limitations: Rarefaction curves obtained for sorted subsets showed sequencing incomplete despite large depth. Approximately 4.5% was the fraction of naive CD4 clonotypes found shared across several donors.

A note on this clone: Antigen: not known.

Assay used: immunoSEQ multiplex PCR; TCRdb lists only in-frame clones, some missing. The repertoire consists of about 2 million clones, with roughly 94% occurring once and the leading ten covering 0.1% to 0.15%. Germline V gene sequence: CDR1 WNHNN, CDR2 SYGVQD (reference sequence). The CDR3 is 16 amino acids. V gave up 0 bases and J gave up 4 bases; unmatched junction bases: 1. J is TRBJ2-3 and V is TRBV10-1; 13 bases align to TRBD2. The clonotype was recovered from a man between 18 and 29 years old in good health. Specimen: naive CD4+ T cells sorted from blood. Noted subset: CD45RA+ positively selected. CDR3 DNA sequence: TGCGCCAGCAGTGAGTCGGGACTAGCGGGGCCAGATACGCAGTATTTT. The encoded protein is CASSESGLAGPDTQYF.